A selection of T cell receptor beta chains follows, all from one sample in a study of T cells in Graves' hyperthyroidism and ophthalmopathy. TCRdb reprocessed the multiplex PCR reads via MiXCR and lists one record per CDR3 protein. The repertoire includes about 290,000 distinct CDR3 sequences, roughly 19% of them detected once, and under 45% sits in the top ten. What was sequenced was blood. The receptors derive from a middle-aged man with Graves' ophthalmopathy. Each CDR3 is given with its conserved first and last residue. D genes are given only for firm matches. Clone size is shown for a subset of rows, as once, few, many or a class of expanded clone.

d_gene | abundance | j_gene | v_gene | CDR3nt | CDR3aa
TRBD1 | many | TRBJ1-1 | TRBV18 | TGTGCCAGCTCACCATCAGGGGGGGGGACTGAAGCTTTCTTT | CASSPSGGGTEAFF
TRBD2 | - | TRBJ2-5 | TRBV11-1 | TGTGCCAGCAGCTTAGGTGGACTAGCGGGAGGAGAGACCCAGTACTTC | CASSLGGLAGGETQYF
- | many | TRBJ1-1 | TRBV7-3 | TGTGCCAGCAGACCCTACGGGGGAAGCGACACTGAAGCTTTCTTT | CASRPYGGSDTEAFF
- | - | TRBJ2-5 | TRBV4-1 | TGCGCCAGCAGCCAAGCGCAGGGTCAGGAGACCCAGTACTTC | CASSQAQGQETQYF
- | few | TRBJ2-7 | TRBV6-6 | TGTGCCAGCAGTTACTCGACGGGGCCCTACGAGCAGTACTTC | CASSYSTGPYEQYF
TRBD1 | many | TRBJ1-3 | TRBV5-5 | TGTGCCAGCAGCCAGAGGACAGGTTCTGGAAACACCATATATTTT | CASSQRTGSGNTIYF
TRBD1 | - | TRBJ2-7 | TRBV28 | TGTGCCAGCAAAGTGCACGGACAGGGGGCGGGTGAGCAGTACTTC | CASKVHGQGAGEQYF
TRBD1 | many | TRBJ1-5 | TRBV15 | TGTGCCACCAGCAGAGTAGGGCCCCGACAGGGGGCGGGTACCTATAGCAATCAGCCCCAACATTTT | CATSRVGPRQGAGTYSNQPQHF
TRBD2 | - | TRBJ2-3 | TRBV28 | TGTGCCAGTACACCCGGGCCCTCTAGCGGGAGCACAGATACGCAGTATTTT | CASTPGPSSGSTDTQYF
- | many | TRBJ2-5 | TRBV12-3/TRBV12-4 | TGTGCCAGCAGTTTATCGGGTGTGGAGACCCAGTACTTC | CASSLSGVETQYF
TRBD1 | many | TRBJ1-5 | TRBV30 | TGTGCCTACCGACAGGGGGTCGGTCAGCCCCAGCATTTT | CAYRQGVGQPQHF
- | many | TRBJ2-3 | TRBV28 | TGTGCCAGCAGTTTCCCAGCGGTTAGCACAGATACGCAGTATTTT | CASSFPAVSTDTQYF
- | many | TRBJ2-1 | TRBV11-3 | TGTGCCAGCAGCTTGGAGCGCACAAATGAGCAGTTCTTC | CASSLERTNEQFF
TRBD1 | many | TRBJ1-1 | TRBV5-1 | TGCGCCAGCAGCTTGGACAGGGGAGTGACTGAAGCTTTCTTT | CASSLDRGVTEAFF
- | many | TRBJ2-7 | TRBV5-1 | TGCGCCAGCAGTCCCGGGGCCGGAGGCTACGAGCAGTACTTC | CASSPGAGGYEQYF
- | many | TRBJ2-7 | TRBV7-8 | TGTGCCAGCAGCCGCGGGACTGCCCGTTCCTACGAGCAGTACTTC | CASSRGTARSYEQYF
- | few | TRBJ2-2 | TRBV5-1 | TGCGCCAGCAGTTTAAACAGGGCAGGCGGGGAGCTGTTTTTT | CASSLNRAGGELFF
TRBD1 | many | TRBJ1-2 | TRBV28 | TGTGCCAGCAGCCTACGGACAGGGACCTTCTATGGCTACACCTTC | CASSLRTGTFYGYTF
- | few | TRBJ1-5 | TRBV5-1 | TGCGCCAGCAGTACGGGGGCGGGCAATCAGCCCCAGCATTTT | CASSTGAGNQPQHF
- | many | TRBJ2-5 | TRBV20-1 | TGCAGTGGCAAAACTGGGGAGACCCAGTACTTC | CSGKTGETQYF
TRBD2 | few | TRBJ2-4 | TRBV3-1 | TGTGCCAGCAGCCAAGATCCCGGGACTAGCGGGAGGGGAGCCAAAAACATTCAGTACTTC | CASSQDPGTSGRGAKNIQYF
- | few | TRBJ1-1 | TRBV19 | TGTGCCAGTAGTATACAGGCCGGGGGTTACGAAGCTTTCTTT | CASSIQAGGYEAFF
- | - | TRBJ2-3 | TRBV5-1 | TGCGCCAGCAGAGACACAGATACGCAGTATTTT | CASRDTDTQYF
- | many | TRBJ1-1 | TRBV5-1 | TGCGCCAGCAGGCAAATGGGGGGTAACACTGAAGCTTTCTTT | CASRQMGGNTEAFF
TRBD2 | few | TRBJ2-1 | TRBV28 | TGTGCCAGCAGCCAAACCGGACTAGCGGACCCCTACAATGAGCAGTTCTTC | CASSQTGLADPYNEQFF
- | few | TRBJ1-1 | TRBV25-1 | TGTGCCAGCAGCCCCGGATGGCAGAACACTGAAGCTTTCTTT | CASSPGWQNTEAFF
- | many | TRBJ2-3 | TRBV2 | TGTGCCAGCAGTGACAGGGCTCTGAGCACAGATACGCAGTATTTT | CASSDRALSTDTQYF
TRBD1 | - | TRBJ1-5 | TRBV27 | TGTGCCAGCAGTTTCCAGGGGACAGGGTTCCTGCATTTT | CASSFQGTGFLHF
TRBD2 | - | TRBJ2-1 | TRBV27 | TGTGCCAGCAGCTCGTGGACTAGCGGTCAAAGGGGGGTAAACAATGAGCAGTTCTTC | CASSSWTSGQRGVNNEQFF
TRBD2 | many | TRBJ2-1 | TRBV28 | TGTGCCAGCAGTCCGTCTAGCGGATCCTACAATGAGCAGTTCTTC | CASSPSSGSYNEQFF
- | many | TRBJ2-2 | TRBV5-1 | TGCGCCAGCAGCTTGGTCTACCAAAAGAACACCGGGGAGCTGTTTTTT | CASSLVYQKNTGELFF
TRBD2 | many | TRBJ2-7 | TRBV5-6 | TGTGCCAGCAGCTTTCAAGCGGGGAGCTCCTACGAGCAGTACTTC | CASSFQAGSSYEQYF
TRBD2 | - | TRBJ2-1 | TRBV18 | TGTGCCAGCTCACGACGTCCCGGGGGGACCGACTTAGGCAATGAGCAGTTCTTC | CASSRRPGGTDLGNEQFF
- | few | TRBJ2-5 | TRBV29-1 | TGCAGCGTTGCAGGGACGCTCCTTAGGATTACGGAGACCCAGTACTTC | CSVAGTLLRITETQYF
TRBD1 | many | TRBJ2-2 | TRBV11-2 | TGTGCCAGCAGCTTATATCCAGGGGGCCTGACCGGGGAGCTGTTTTTT | CASSLYPGGLTGELFF
TRBD2 | - | TRBJ2-5 | TRBV29-1 | TGCAGCGTTGTAGCGAGCGGGGCCTGGGAGACCCAGTACTTC | CSVVASGAWETQYF
- | - | TRBJ1-5 | TRBV19 | TGTGCCAGTAGTACCGGGAAAAATAGCAATCAGCCCCAGCATTTT | CASSTGKNSNQPQHF
TRBD1 | many | TRBJ2-4 | TRBV3-1 | TGTGCCAGCAGCCAGACAGGGGGCGAGGACATTCAGTACTTC | CASSQTGGEDIQYF
- | - | TRBJ2-3 | TRBV20-1 | TGCAGTGCTAGGGGGCCACGGAAGAGCACAGATACGCAGTATTTT | CSARGPRKSTDTQYF
- | many | TRBJ2-3 | TRBV28 | TGTGCCAGCAGTTTAGGGTCAAGAGATACGCAGTATTTT | CASSLGSRDTQYF
- | few | TRBJ2-5 | TRBV9 | TGTGCCAGCAGCGTATTGGAGGGAAGGGGGACCCAGTACTTC | CASSVLEGRGTQYF
TRBD1 | - | TRBJ1-1 | TRBV28 | TGTGCCAGCCAAGGGACAGGGGTTACGAACACTGAAGCTTTCTTT | CASQGTGVTNTEAFF
- | - | TRBJ2-7 | TRBV10-3 | TGTGCCATCAGTGAGTCGAGGACAGGAGGGTACGAGCAGTACTTC | CAISESRTGGYEQYF
- | many | TRBJ2-1 | TRBV5-1 | TGCGCCAGCAGCTTCGAGCTACGGGGAATTGAGCAGTTCTTC | CASSFELRGIEQFF
- | - | TRBJ2-1 | TRBV5-1 | TGCGCCAGCAGCTTGGCGGGCAGGGGACCTGGGGAGCAGTTCTTC | CASSLAGRGPGEQFF
- | many | TRBJ1-1 | TRBV18 | TGTGCCAGCTCCTTTGGGGAGACGAACACTGAAGCTTTCTTT | CASSFGETNTEAFF
TRBD1 | many | TRBJ2-5 | TRBV28 | TGTGCCAGCAGTTGGGGGACAGGAAGACAAGAGACCCAGTACTTC | CASSWGTGRQETQYF
TRBD2 | - | TRBJ2-4 | TRBV9 | TGTGCCAGCAGCGGGGGGGGGGGGGAGATAGCCAAAAACATTCAGTACTTC | CASSGGGGEIAKNIQYF
TRBD1 | many | TRBJ1-2 | TRBV20-1 | TGCAGTGCTAGGAACAGGGGAGACTATGGCTACACCTTC | CSARNRGDYGYTF
TRBD1 | - | TRBJ1-1 | TRBV5-6 | TGTGCCAGCAGCCCCGGGACAGGGAGTAAGAACACTGAAGCTTTCTTT | CASSPGTGSKNTEAFF
TRBD2 | many | TRBJ2-1 | TRBV11-2 | TGTGCCAGCAGCTTCCTAGCGGGTAGCTCCTACAATGAGCAGTTCTTC | CASSFLAGSSYNEQFF
TRBD1 | many | TRBJ2-5 | TRBV12-3/TRBV12-4 | TGTGCCAGCAGTCACAGGGGGCTTGAGAAGACCCAGTACTTC | CASSHRGLEKTQYF